What follows are 8 T cell receptor beta chains derived from one specimen sequenced in a study of OX40 agonist ivuxolimab in advanced cancers. Produced via immunoSEQ multiplex PCR; TCRdb's table is partial and in-frame only. In the table there are tens of thousands of clones, 80% to 90% of which are singletons. Source: CD4+ or CD8+ T cells sorted from blood, taken in a trial of the OX40 agonist ivuxolimab. The receptors stem from an adult with an advanced solid tumor such as melanoma, head and neck, liver or kidney cancer.

The chain is built from TRBV2 and TRBJ2-3, with 7 bases fitting TRBD2. The CDR3 has 14 residues. Germline V gene lookup returns CDR1 SNHLY and CDR2 FYNNEI. V gave up 11 bases and J gave up 1 base; unmatched junction bases: 9. Written as DNA, the CDR3 is TGTGCCGACCGCCGAGCGGGGCGCACAGATACGCAGTATTTT. It is translated as CADRRAGRTDTQYF.

Turning to this clone: Germline and junction disagree at one end, which may indicate a read error. This chain links TRBV7-6 with TRBJ2-5, with 10 bases identical to TRBD2. The germline V gene has CDR1 SGHVS and CDR2 FNYEAQ. The CDR3 contains 14 residues. The CDR3 coding sequence is TGTGCCAGCACCTTACTAGCGGGGCAAGAGACCCAGTACTTC. Translated, it gives CASTLLAGQETQYF.

The gene calls are TRBV28 and TRBJ2-3; D ambiguous. The CDR3 is 14 amino acids. V was clipped by 3 bases and J by 2 bases, with 9 bases between them. The V gene's germline CDR1 is MDHEN and CDR2 SYDVKM. Here the CDR3 DNA reads TGTGCCAGCAGTTTTGGTCAGAACACAGATACGCAGTATTTT. Its translation: CASSFGQNTDTQYF.

The CDR3, as DNA: TGTGCCAGCAGTTTATGGGGGCAAGATACGCAGTATTTT. This translates into CASSLWGQDTQYF. V and J are TRBV28 and TRBJ2-3; D perhaps matches TRBD1 (5 bases). Looked up from germline, CDR1 is MDHEN and CDR2 is SYDVKM. The CDR3 is 13 amino acids. V was cut by 0 bases and J by 5 bases, with 6 bases left in between.

The gene calls are TRBV28 and TRBJ1-5; 8 bases agree with TRBD1. The CDR3 covers 14 residues. J lost 5 bases, V lost 6 bases, and 6 bases had no gene match. Germline loops: CDR1 MDHEN, CDR2 SYDVKM. The DNA of the CDR3 is TGTGCCAGCAGGCCGGACAGGGCTCATCAGCCCCAGCATTTT. Residues: CASRPDRAHQPQHF.

In DNA form, the CDR3 reads TGTGCCAGCAGCTTAGGCCAGGGAAATCAGCCCCAGCATTTT. Protein sequence: CASSLGQGNQPQHF. The chain joins TRBV13 to TRBJ1-5; weak D call: TRBD1 (5 bases). The CDR3 loop spans 14 amino acids. Germline loops: CDR1 PRHDT, CDR2 FYEKMQ (reference sequence). V lost 0 bases and J 4 bases, leaving 7 bases between the germline ends.

This clone has only one observation. The chain uses TRBV14 and TRBJ2-2, with a weak D call TRBD2 (6 bases). CDR3 length equals 15 residues. Trimming stripped 3 bases from V and 1 base from J, with 9 bases between. Germline V gene data show CDR1 as SGHDN and CDR2 as FVKESK. The DNA for the CDR3 is TGTGCCAGCAGCCAGGGGACTCAGAACACCGGGGAGCTGTTTTTT. It yields the protein CASSQGTQNTGELFF.

This rearrangement joins TRBV5-1 to TRBJ1-6; weak D call: TRBD1 (5 bases). Trimming removed 0 bases at V and 7 bases at J, with 11 bases between. The germline gives CDR1 SGHRS, CDR2 YFSETQ. The CDR3 runs 15 residues. DNA of the CDR3: TGCGCCAGCAGCTTGGGGCAGGGAGGCAATTCACCCCTCCACTTT. Amino acid sequence: CASSLGQGGNSPLHF.